This entry describes one T cell receptor (beta chain). The antigen is not known. The data are from a study of beta chain features in type 1 diabetes. Overall study context: The study found patients and healthy donors alike in age, gender and cell yields.

Expressed TCRB transcripts were sequenced because the entire RNA isolate underwent reverse transcription. Profiling relied on immunoSEQ multiplex PCR, and the TCRdb table lists in-frame clones only, not all of them. Altogether 350,000 to 450,000 clones are present, roughly 16% being singletons, with the ten largest covering approximately 0.019%. General study findings and limits: Shorter TCRB CDR3s, moderately but significantly so, were found in Type 1 diabetes patients in all four CD4+ subsets.

Germline V gene data show CDR1 as MDHEN and CDR2 as SYDVKM. The V end lost 7 bases, the J end lost 6 bases, and 13 bases lay between the germline ends. CDR3 length: 12 amino acids. A sort by CD45RO/CCR7/CD25/CD127/CD95/CD27 yielded CD4+ naive, central memory, regulatory and stem cell-like memory cells. The specimen was naive CD4+ T cells from blood. The rearrangement links TRBV28 to TRBJ2-7, with a tentative D call TRBD1 (6 bases). This clonotype was sampled from a woman younger than 35 in good health. This chain's CDR3 is CASKDSSIEQYF. The CDR3 bases are TGTGCCAGCAAGGACAGCTCTATCGAGCAGTACTTC.